This TCR delta chain was sequenced in a study of Vδ1+ human thymocytes. Study results and limitations: Thymic TRG and TRD repertoires appeared highly polyclonal.

Purity of the sorted Vdelta1+ thymocytes ranged from 98% to 99.6%. On this clone itself: Antigen specificity is unknown. Other nucleotide sequences from this sample produce the same CDR3.

RNA was extracted from the cells and then reverse transcribed. The CDR3 regions were amplified by multiplex PCR from V-gene primers to a constant-region primer. TCRdb re-called the multiplex PCR reads with CATT. The profile shows more than 50,000 delta-chain clones, more than 12% of them singletons. CDR3 size: 17 residues. Trimming removed 1 base from V and 0 bases from J, with 15 bases in between. Per the germline V gene, CDR1 is TSWWSYY and CDR2 is QGS. The chain joins TRDV1 to TRDJ1; D is unclear. Source material: Vdelta1+ gamma-delta thymocytes from the thymus. Subset indicated: FACS-sorted CD3+ TCRalphabeta- TCRVdelta1+ TCRVdelta2- thymocytes. The sequence came from a girl under three years old who had congenital heart surgery. The chain's CDR3 is CALGEPHSVLHTDKLIF. The CDR3 region has the DNA TGTGCTCTTGGGGAACCACATTCCGTCCTCCACACCGATAAACTCATCTTT.